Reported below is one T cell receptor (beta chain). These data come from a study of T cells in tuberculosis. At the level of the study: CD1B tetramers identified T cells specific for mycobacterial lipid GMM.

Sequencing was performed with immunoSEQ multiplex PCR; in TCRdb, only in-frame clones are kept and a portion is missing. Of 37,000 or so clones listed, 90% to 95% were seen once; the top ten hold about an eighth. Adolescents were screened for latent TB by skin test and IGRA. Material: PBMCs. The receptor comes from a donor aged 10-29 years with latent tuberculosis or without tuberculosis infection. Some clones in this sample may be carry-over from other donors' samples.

CDR3 nucleotides: TGTGCCAGCAGCATTATCACAGCTTATAGCAATCAGCCCCAGCATTTT. Translated: CASSIITAYSNQPQHF. The rearrangement uses TRBV5-8 and TRBJ1-5; D remains ambiguous. This CDR3 has 16 amino acids. Germline values: CDR1 SGHTS, CDR2 YDEGEE. Deletions cut 4 bases from V and 0 bases from J, with 14 bases between.